This T cell receptor (beta chain) comes out of a study of CD8 T cells in Susac syndrome. Sequencing targeted TCR beta in T cells from blood (CD8+ and CD4+). It was treatment-naive patients with stable or active relapsing-remitting disease who made up the multiple sclerosis controls. Purification of the CD8+ and CD4+ T cells relied on negative isolation, and TEMRA cells underwent FACS enrichment. The authors reverse transcribed roughly 0.5 to 1 ug RNA with random hexamers. The TCR beta CDR3 was amplified by immunoSEQ multiplex PCR across 54 Vbeta, 13 Jbeta. One entry per CDR3 protein results from TCRdb running MiXCR on the immunoSEQ multiplex PCR reads. This sample has just over 150,000 distinct CDR3 sequences, with 85% to 95% found just once. Germline V lookup: CDR1 ENHRY, CDR2 SYGVKD. This CDR3 is 14 amino acids long. V lost 3 bases and J 2 bases, leaving 9 bases between the germline ends.

The receptor comes from a human donor with multiple sclerosis. Sequenced sample: CD8+ T cells from PBMCs. This chain connects TRBV10-3 to TRBJ2-3; tentatively, D is TRBD1 (6 bases). For the CDR3, the DNA is TGTGCCATCAGTGAAGACAGGACCACAGATACGCAGTATTTT. Residues: CAISEDRTTDTQYF.